A single sample is the source of the 28 T cell receptor beta chains below, sequenced in a study of type 1 and type 2 diabetes patients. PCR was run on genomic DNA. The TCR beta CDR3 region was amplified using 30 forward and 13 reverse primers. TCRdb re-called the multiplex PCR reads through MiXCR, storing one row per CDR3 protein. Of a few hundred thousand distinct CDR3 sequences listed, around 47% are singletons. The sample taken for sequencing was peripheral blood mononuclear cells (PBMCs). These receptors all come from a man in his late teens or twenties with type 2 diabetes.

The chain's CDR3 is CASSPGRGTDTQYF. The CDR3 DNA follows: TGTGCCAGCAGCCCAGGACGGGGCACAGATACGCAGTATTTT. The genes are TRBV9 and TRBJ2-3; D remains ambiguous. The V end lost 4 bases, the J end lost 1 base, and 10 bases lay between the germline ends. The CDR3 length is 14 residues. Germline-derived CDR1 and CDR2 are SGDLS and YYNGEE.

The chain has TRBV7-6 and TRBJ2-2, with 9 bases matching TRBD1. This CDR3 spans 15 amino acids. The germline gives CDR1 SGHVS, CDR2 FNYEAQ. The J segment lost 6 bases and the V segment lost 0 bases, leaving 2 bases of the junction unmatched. CDR3 region: CASSLARQGAGELFF. The CDR3 region has the DNA TGTGCCAGCAGCTTAGCCCGACAGGGGGCCGGGGAGCTGTTTTTT.

V usage is TRBV7-2 and J usage is TRBJ1-1; 7 bases match TRBD1. The length of the CDR3 is 13 residues. V lost 0 bases to trimming and J lost 7 bases; unmatched junction nucleotides: 2. Germline assignment: CDR1 SGHTA and CDR2 FQGNSA. This CDR3 reads CASSLAGGGEAFF. The CDR3 nucleotides read TGTGCCAGCAGCTTAGCAGGGGGCGGTGAAGCTTTCTTT.

The chain employs TRBV11-2 and TRBJ2-3; 8 bases fit TRBD2. This CDR3 has 17 residues. Germline V CDR1 and CDR2: SGHAT, FQNNGV. With 5 bases clipped from V and 0 bases from J, the junction kept 10 bases outside the gene matches. The CDR3 loop is CASSLLAGSTSTDTQYF. CDR3 nucleotide sequence: TGTGCCAGCAGCCTTCTAGCGGGCTCGACTAGCACAGATACGCAGTATTTT.

This clonotype has a handful of counts. The genes are TRBV6-6 and TRBJ2-5; TRBD1 is a possible D gene (6 bases). The germline V gene encodes CDR1 MNHNY and CDR2 SVGAGI (reference sequence). CDR3 size: 13 residues. The V end was cut by 6 bases, the J end by 3 bases, with 11 bases between. The CDR3 is CASRFRQEETQYF. The CDR3, as DNA: TGTGCCAGCAGATTCCGACAGGAAGAGACCCAGTACTTC.

This clonotype has just a few counts. The chain recombines TRBV6-1 with TRBJ2-7; the D gene is possibly TRBD2 (7 bases). CDR3 size: 19 residues. The germline gives CDR1 MNHNS, CDR2 SASEGT. Deletions cut 2 bases from V and 2 bases from J, with 25 bases between. The CDR3 reads CASSEYIDWGGAVTYEQYF. The CDR3 region has the DNA TGTGCCAGCAGTGAATATATTGATTGGGGGGGCGCGGTGACCTACGAGCAGTACTTC.

This clonotype was seen a handful of times. The chain has TRBV6-5 and TRBJ1-1; the D gene is possibly TRBD1 (5 bases). V was clipped by 6 bases and J by 5 bases, with 16 bases between them. The CDR3 runs 14 residues. In germline, CDR1 is MNHEY, CDR2 SVGAGI. The CDR3 coding sequence is TGTGCCAGCAGCGCCGACAGTCGTGGGACTGAAGCTTTCTTT. Translation gives CASSADSRGTEAFF.

The rearrangement joins TRBV19 to TRBJ2-2; 8 positions match TRBD2. CDR1 and CDR2 from the germline V gene are LNHDA and SQIVND (reference sequence). The length of the CDR3 is 16 residues. Germline trimming cut 4 bases from V and 7 bases from J; bases unmatched to any gene: 11. The CDR3 nucleotides read TGTGCCAGTAGTAAGACCGGGACTAGGTCTAGCGGGGAGCTGTTTTTT. Translated, it gives CASSKTGTRSSGELFF.

The chain is built from TRBV9 and TRBJ2-5, with D perhaps TRBD1 or TRBD2 (6 bases each). In germline, CDR1 is SGDLS, CDR2 YYNGEE. The CDR3 sequence is 15 residues long. The ends were cut back, 0 bases at V and 1 base at J, with 10 bases in the middle. The CDR3 spells CASSVDGGVQETQYF. The CDR3 region has the DNA TGTGCCAGCAGCGTAGACGGGGGCGTCCAAGAGACCCAGTACTTC.

In this sample, this clonotype turned up a few times. V and J are TRBV14 and TRBJ1-6; no definite D call. Trimming stripped 4 bases from V and 7 bases from J, with 11 bases between. From germline, CDR1 is SGHDN and CDR2 FVKESK. CDR3 length: 14 residues. CDR3 in amino acids: CASSRETSNSPLHF. The DNA for the CDR3 is TGTGCCAGCAGCCGAGAAACTTCAAATTCACCCCTCCACTTT.

The chain employs TRBV5-1 and TRBJ2-5; TRBD2 might be the D (6 bases). V was trimmed by 0 bases and J by 5 bases, leaving 11 bases between them. CDR3 size: 14 residues. CDR1 and CDR2 from the germline V gene are SGHRS and YFSETQ. The CDR3 sequence: CASSLAAGTETQYF. Here the CDR3 DNA reads TGCGCCAGCAGCTTGGCCGCAGGGACTGAGACCCAGTACTTC.

This clonotype was picked up a small number of times. This sequence joins TRBV19 and TRBJ1-4, with D uncertain. The germline gives CDR1 LNHDA, CDR2 SQIVND (reference sequence). The CDR3 totals 13 residues. Trimming removed 3 bases at V and 4 bases at J, with 6 bases between. The CDR3 region is CASSMAGNEKLFF. The CDR3 bases are TGTGCCAGTAGTATGGCCGGTAATGAAAAACTGTTTTTT. Using reference TRBV19 and TRBJ1-4 for the parts outside the CDR3, the full variable domain is DGGITQSPKYLFRKEGQNVTLSCEQNLNHDAMYWYRQDPGQGLRLIYYSQIVNDFQKGDIAEGYSVSREKKESFPLTVTSAQKNPTAFYLCASSMAGNEKLFFGSGTQLSVL.

This clonotype has only a few counts. Mismatch with germline at one junction end may stem from a read error. Here the CDR3 DNA reads TGCGCCAGCAGTGAGTATCCTGACTCCTACGAGCAGTACTTC. This codes for CASSEYPDSYEQYF. The V gene is TRBV2, the J gene TRBJ2-7; D ambiguous. The CDR3 has 14 amino acids. Germline-derived CDR1 and CDR2 are SNHLY and FYNNEI.

The genes are TRBV6-1 and TRBJ2-1; 8 bases are a match to TRBD2. The CDR3 runs to 15 residues. Germline V lookup: CDR1 MNHNS, CDR2 SASEGT. V lost 2 bases and J lost 4; bases outside the gene matches: 4. The CDR3 is CASSEKRGPYNEQFF. CDR3 DNA: TGTGCCAGCAGTGAAAAGCGGGGGCCTTACAATGAGCAGTTCTTC.

V is TRBV19 and J is TRBJ1-2; D is possibly TRBD1 (5 bases). CDR3 length: 17 amino acids. The germline V gene has CDR1 LNHDA and CDR2 SQIVND (reference sequence). The V end lost 4 bases, the J end lost 6 bases, and 24 bases lay between the germline ends. Here the CDR3 DNA reads TGTGCCAGTAGTACAGAGGCCTGGGTTGGGACTACTGATGGCTACACCTTC. Protein product: CASSTEAWVGTTDGYTF.

The V call is TRBV30, the J call TRBJ1-1; D not resolved. V lost 0 bases and J lost 1, with 6 bases in between. This CDR3 comprises 13 residues. CDR1 GTSNPN and CDR2 SVGIG come from the germline V gene (reference sequence). CDR3 in DNA: TGTGCCTGGAGTGTACGAGGGAACACTGAAGCTTTCTTT. Translation: CAWSVRGNTEAFF. Full variable domain (remainder filled in from reference TRBV30 and TRBJ1-1): SQTIHQWPATLVQPVGSPLSLECTVEGTSNPNLYWYRQAAGRGLQLLFYSVGIGQISSEVPQNLSASRPQDRQFILSSKKLLLSDSGFYLCAWSVRGNTEAFFGQGTRLTVV.

In the case of this clonotype: The junction differs from germline at one of its ends, possibly a read error. This chain links TRBV12-3 or TRBV12-4 with TRBJ2-1, with a possible D match to TRBD2 (5 bases). The CDR3 covers 16 residues. Here the CDR3 reads CASSLEPGMVNNEQFF. Written as DNA, the CDR3 is TGTGCCAGCAGCTTAGAACCGGGAATGGTAAACAATGAGCAGTTCTTC.

The chain combines TRBV2 with TRBJ2-7; 8 positions match TRBD2. V was pared by 6 bases and J by 2 bases, with 15 bases of the junction left unmatched. Germline V gene lookup returns CDR1 SNHLY and CDR2 FYNNEI. This CDR3 is 17 amino acids long. CDR3 DNA: TGTGCCAGCAGCCAACCGGGGGTCGCGGGGGGACCCTACGAGCAGTACTTC. Protein sequence: CASSQPGVAGGPYEQYF.

This clonotype was seen a handful of times. The rearrangement joins TRBV28 to TRBJ2-3, with D possibly matching TRBD2 (5 bases). CDR1 is MDHEN and CDR2 is SYDVKM in the germline V gene. V was pared by 6 bases and J by 0 bases, with 13 bases between. This CDR3 region has 15 residues. The CDR3 sequence: CASSIIATSTDTQYF. CDR3 DNA sequence: TGTGCCAGCAGCATCATAGCGACGAGCACAGATACGCAGTATTTT.

This chain links TRBV4-1 with TRBJ1-2, with 9 bases lining up with TRBD1. CDR1 is MGHRA, CDR2 YSYEKL, per germline. The CDR3 spans 16 residues. The V gene end was trimmed by 4 bases and the J gene end by 4 bases; junction bases not matched to a gene: 10. The CDR3 is CASSLSTTDRGYGYTF. The CDR3 DNA reads as TGCGCCAGCAGCCTTTCCACCACGGACAGGGGCTATGGCTACACCTTC.

This clonotype was counted a few times. One junction end does not reproduce the germline sequence, and a read error may be involved. The chain employs TRBV19 and TRBJ2-1, with D perhaps TRBD2 (5 bases). Germline V CDR1 and CDR2: LNHDA, SQIVND (reference sequence). The CDR3 is 14 amino acids. The CDR3 coding sequence is TGTGCCAGTAGTATCCTAGGAGGATACAATGAGCGGTTCTTC. It yields the protein CASSILGGYNERFF.

The chain couples TRBV15 to TRBJ2-7; 7 positions match TRBD1. This CDR3 has 13 amino acids. Germline CDR1 reads LNHNV; CDR2 reads YYDKDF (reference sequence). V gave up 0 bases and J gave up 5 bases; unmatched junction bases: 1. The CDR3 spells CATSREGQNEQYF. In nucleotides, the CDR3 is TGTGCCACCAGCAGAGAGGGACAGAACGAGCAGTACTTC.

This chain links TRBV19 with TRBJ1-5; tentatively, D is TRBD1 (5 bases). Germline V gene lookup returns CDR1 LNHDA and CDR2 SQIVND (reference sequence). V lost 7 bases and J lost 7, with 17 bases in between. The CDR3 extends over 14 amino acids. CDR3 amino acids: CASTAGGLGQPQHF. The CDR3 DNA is TGTGCCAGTACCGCGGGGGGGTTAGGGCAGCCCCAGCATTTT.

This clonotype was seen a handful of times. This sequence joins TRBV15 and TRBJ1-2, with D possibly being TRBD1 (6 bases). The CDR3 has 16 residues. Germline V CDR1 and CDR2: LNHNV, YYDKDF (reference sequence). V was shortened by 1 base and J by 1 base, with 13 bases between the two germline ends. This CDR3 is CATSRGSGGGNYGYTF. The CDR3 DNA sequence: TGTGCCACCAGCAGAGGATCAGGAGGGGGTAACTATGGCTACACCTTC.

Regarding this clonotype: Since no conserved phenylalanine or tryptophan closes the CDR3, a read error is the likely cause. The chain joins TRBV28 to TRBJ2-7, with 11 bases aligning to TRBD1. Germline CDR1 MDHEN, CDR2 SYDVKM. V shed 8 bases and J 7 bases; nucleotides not matched to a gene: 13. The CDR3 consists of 15 residues. CDR3 sequence reads: CASRTHPGQGDEQYL. The CDR3 DNA sequence: TGTGCCAGCCGCACTCACCCGGGACAGGGGGATGAGCAGTACCTC.

Concerning this clonotype itself: This may arise from a read error, as a much more abundant clone is one base away. The rearrangement uses TRBV10-1 and TRBJ2-7; D unclear. The V end lost 0 bases, the J end lost 8 bases, and 14 bases lay between the germline ends. Germline V gives CDR1 WNHNN, CDR2 SYGVQD (reference sequence). The CDR3 totals 14 residues. CDR3 coding DNA: TGCGCCAGCAGTGAGTCGTATGGCAACCACAAGCAGTACTTC. This codes for CASSESYGNHKQYF.

The V and J genes are TRBV19 and TRBJ2-1, with 12 positions matching TRBD2. The J segment lost 14 bases and the V segment lost 10 bases, leaving 15 bases of the junction unmatched. The CDR3 is made up of 14 amino acids. Germline CDR1 reads LNHDA; CDR2 reads SQIVND (reference sequence). The CDR3 region has the DNA TGTGCCACAAGGCGGACTAGCGGGACCTACGGGGAGTTCTTC. Translating it yields CATRRTSGTYGEFF.

This clonotype showed up just a few times. The gene calls are TRBV19 and TRBJ1-1, with 7 nucleotides matching TRBD1. Unmatched junction bases numbered 6, after V lost 5 bases and J lost 6 bases. Germline-derived CDR1 and CDR2 are LNHDA and SQIVND (reference sequence). The CDR3 is made up of 13 amino acids. As DNA, the CDR3 is TGTGCCAGTAGTCCTCAGGGGGGTTCTGAAGCTTTCTTT. Its translation: CASSPQGGSEAFF. Together with reference TRBV19 and TRBJ1-1, the CDR3 gives the full variable domain: DGGITQSPKYLFRKEGQNVTLSCEQNLNHDAMYWYRQDPGQGLRLIYYSQIVNDFQKGDIAEGYSVSREKKESFPLTVTSAQKNPTAFYLCASSPQGGSEAFFGQGTRLTVV.